A single sample gave rise to the 22 T cell receptor beta chains below, sequenced in a study of identical twins. From the 5' RACE reads, TCRdb called clonotypes with MiXCR, one entry per CDR3 protein. The sample shows roughly 230,000 distinct CDR3 sequences, about 8.9% of them seen only once. The sample was also linked to a second study, of yellow fever vaccine responses in identical twins.

Sequenced input: CD8+ T cells sorted from blood. The receptor set was obtained from a woman between 18 and 29 years old in good health.

This clonotype occurred many times. V usage is TRBV11-2 and J usage is TRBJ2-1; no firm D call. Germline CDR1 and CDR2: SGHAT and FQNNGV. V lost 6 bases to trimming and J lost 8 bases, with 5 bases between them. The CDR3 runs 10 residues. CDR3: CASSGDEQFF. CDR3 bases: TGTGCCAGCAGTGGCGATGAGCAGTTCTTC.

The CDR3 here is CASRGPGQGVETQYF. CDR3 coding DNA: TGTGCCAGCCGAGGGCCGGGACAGGGGGTGGAGACCCAGTACTTC. V gene TRBV28 combines with J gene TRBJ2-5, with 11 bases lining up with TRBD1. The CDR3 loop spans 15 amino acids. The germline V gene has CDR1 MDHEN and CDR2 SYDVKM. With 8 bases clipped from V and 5 bases from J, the junction kept 10 bases outside the gene matches.

The gene calls are TRBV9 and TRBJ1-3; weak D call: TRBD1 (5 bases). CDR1 and CDR2 from the germline V gene are SGDLS and YYNGEE. This CDR3 contains 15 residues. V was shortened by 0 bases and J by 3 bases, with 10 bases between the two germline ends. This CDR3 is CASSVAWTIGNTIYF. The CDR3 bases are TGTGCCAGCAGCGTAGCTTGGACAATTGGAAACACCATATATTTT.

The chain employs TRBV24-1 and TRBJ2-3; D unclear. Trimming took off 4 bases at V and 2 bases at J, with 21 bases between the two ends. The CDR3 sequence is 18 residues long. Germline values: CDR1 KGHDR, CDR2 SFDVKD. CDR3 region: CATSDLGWPALLTDTQYF. In DNA form, the CDR3 reads TGTGCCACCAGTGACCTTGGTTGGCCAGCGTTACTCACAGATACGCAGTATTTT.

In its sample, this clonotype was seen many times. CDR3: CASSLVSSSYEQYF. The CDR3 bases are TGTGCCAGCAGCTTGGTCTCCTCCTCCTACGAGCAGTACTTC. The V and J genes are TRBV5-5 and TRBJ2-7; D remains unclear. Deletions cut 0 bases from V and 0 bases from J, with 7 bases between. The germline CDR1 and CDR2 sequences are SGHKS and YYEKEE (reference sequence). This CDR3 has 14 residues.

A few counts support this clonotype. The chain couples TRBV7-3 to TRBJ2-1; no reliable D call. Trimming took 10 bases from V and 0 from J, leaving 13 bases between them. Germline CDR1 and CDR2: SGHTA and FQGTGA. This CDR3 contains 14 residues. The CDR3: CATMLDGSYNEQFF. CDR3 DNA sequence: TGTGCCACCATGTTGGACGGCTCCTACAATGAGCAGTTCTTC.

J is TRBJ2-7 and V is TRBV13, with 16 positions matching TRBD2. After removal of 5 bases from V and 9 bases from J, the junction contained 7 bases not matched to a gene. This CDR3 spans 15 amino acids. Germline CDR1 reads PRHDT; CDR2 reads FYEKMQ (reference sequence). The chain's CDR3 is CASSLAGLAGGRQYF. The CDR3 bases are TGTGCCAGCAGCCTGGCGGGACTAGCGGGGGGGCGGCAGTACTTC.

As regards this clonotype: A much larger clonotype is one base distant, so this may be a read error. The chain employs TRBV7-8 and TRBJ2-7; D remains unclear. Germline CDR1 is SGHVS and CDR2 is FQNEAQ. V was trimmed by 3 bases and J by 3 bases, leaving 18 bases between them. The CDR3 has 16 residues. The CDR3 protein is CASSLFVVQTHYEQYF. In nucleotides, the CDR3 is TGTGCCAGCAGCTTGTTTGTGGTGCAGACTCACTACGAGCAGTACTTC.

The sample holds many counts of this clonotype. The CDR3 reads CASSLSGIPSYNEQFF. CDR3 DNA: TGTGCCAGCAGTCTCTCCGGGATCCCCTCCTACAATGAGCAGTTCTTC. This chain uses TRBV28 with TRBJ2-1, with TRBD2 as a possible D gene (5 bases). Trimming took off 5 bases at V and 0 bases at J, with 14 bases between the two ends. There are 16 residues in the CDR3. Germline assignment: CDR1 MDHEN and CDR2 SYDVKM.

This clonotype occurred many times. This chain connects TRBV5-1 to TRBJ2-1, with 11 nucleotides matching TRBD2. V trimming: 4 bases; J trimming: 5 bases; junction bases outside the gene matches: 8. Germline CDR1 reads SGHRS; CDR2 reads YFSETQ. This CDR3 comprises 16 residues. The CDR3 is CASSSASGGINNEQFF. As DNA, the CDR3 is TGCGCCAGCAGCAGCGCTAGCGGGGGGATTAACAATGAGCAGTTCTTC.

The V gene is TRBV10-2, the J gene TRBJ2-7; D is unresolved. V was pared by 0 bases and J by 3 bases, with 9 bases between. This CDR3 has 14 residues. Per the germline V gene, CDR1 is WSHSY and CDR2 is SAAADI. CDR3 region: CASSESNSFYEQYF. The CDR3 nucleotides read TGCGCCAGCAGTGAGTCTAATAGCTTCTACGAGCAGTACTTC.

This clonotype was recorded a few times. This chain links TRBV5-6 with TRBJ2-7, with unresolved D. Per the germline V gene, CDR1 is SGHDT and CDR2 is YYEEEE. The CDR3 totals 14 residues. V was pared by 4 bases and J by 6 bases, with 17 bases between. CDR3 nucleotide sequence: TGTGCCAGCAGCCCAACATACTCCCCGCCCGAGCAGTACTTC. Translated: CASSPTYSPPEQYF. The whole variable domain, remainder taken from reference TRBV5-6 and TRBJ2-7, is DAGVTQSPTHLIKTRGQQVTLRCSPKSGHDTVSWYQQALGQGPQFIFQYYEEEERQRGNFPDRFSGHQFPNYSSELNVNALLLGDSALYLCASSPTYSPPEQYFGPGTRLTVT.

The chain carries TRBV19 and TRBJ1-1; no firm D call. V was shortened by 5 bases and J by 1 base, with 8 bases between the two germline ends. CDR1 is LNHDA, CDR2 SQIVND, per germline (reference sequence). There are 13 residues in the CDR3. The CDR3 sequence: CASSRLGNTEAFF. DNA for the CDR3: TGTGCCAGTAGTCGATTGGGGAACACTGAAGCTTTCTTT.

The chain carries TRBV14 and TRBJ1-2; D gene uncertain. Germline V gives CDR1 SGHDN, CDR2 FVKESK. CDR3 length: 14 residues. Between the trimmed V and J ends, which lost 1 base and 4 bases, there was a span of 10 bases. The CDR3 sequence is CASSQVPGAYGYTF. The CDR3 DNA reads as TGTGCCAGCAGCCAAGTTCCGGGAGCCTATGGCTACACCTTC.

This clonotype was seen more than once but under ten times. This chain's CDR3 is CASSSKVPGLDTQYF. Written as DNA, the CDR3 is TGTGCCAGCAGCTCCAAAGTGCCAGGCTTGGATACGCAGTATTTT. The V gene is TRBV7-2, the J gene TRBJ2-3; no firm D call. Germline values: CDR1 SGHTA, CDR2 FQGNSA. The CDR3 has 15 residues. V lost 4 bases and J lost 6, with 17 bases in between.

This clonotype has only a few counts. The chain carries TRBV20-1 and TRBJ2-7; D gene unclear. CDR1 and CDR2 (germline): DFQATT, SNEGSKA (reference sequence). The CDR3 runs to 13 residues. Trimming stripped 2 bases from V and 1 base from J, with 9 bases between. The DNA of the CDR3 is TGCAGTGCTAGACCTGACTTATCCTACGAGCAGTACTTC. As protein: CSARPDLSYEQYF.

The chain has TRBV4-1 and TRBJ2-5; D may be TRBD1 (6 bases). CDR3 length equals 17 residues. CDR1 and CDR2 (germline): MGHRA, YSYEKL. Trimming stripped 2 bases from V and 3 bases from J, with 19 bases between. Written as DNA, the CDR3 is TGCGCCAGCAGCCAACCTTCCGCCGAGGACAGAGAAGAGACCCAGTACTTC. It encodes CASSQPSAEDREETQYF.

The chain combines TRBV4-3 with TRBJ2-7; TRBD1 aligns across 7 bases. Germline values: CDR1 LGHNA, CDR2 YSLEER. This CDR3 comprises 14 residues. V was pared by 0 bases and J by 3 bases, with 2 bases of the junction left unmatched. The CDR3 loop is CASSQDAGGYEQYF. As DNA, the CDR3 is TGCGCCAGCAGCCAAGACGCAGGGGGCTACGAGCAGTACTTC.

This clonotype was seen many times. This chain joins TRBV4-3 and TRBJ2-3; D not resolved. The CDR3 contains 18 residues. Per germline, CDR1 LGHNA and CDR2 YSLEER. Trimming removed 0 bases at V and 0 bases at J, with 16 bases between. The CDR3 nucleotides read TGCGCCAGCAGCCAAGAGATCAAGCTGAGCCCTAGCACAGATACGCAGTATTTT. Protein sequence: CASSQEIKLSPSTDTQYF.

The gene calls are TRBV29-1 and TRBJ2-5; D call uncertain. This CDR3 comprises 12 residues. V gave up 7 bases and J gave up 9 bases, with 18 bases separating them. Germline V gene lookup returns CDR1 SQVTM and CDR2 ANQGSEA. The CDR3 DNA sequence: TGCAGCGGGAATTGGGATGGGGTGGCCCAGTACTTC. This encodes CSGNWDGVAQYF.

Only a few counts were recorded for this clonotype. The chain uses TRBV4-3 and TRBJ2-1, with TRBD1 matching 8 bases. V shed 5 bases, J shed 8 bases, and the junction held 5 bases outside the gene matches. The CDR3 covers 13 residues. CDR1 LGHNA and CDR2 YSLEER come from the germline V gene. This CDR3 is CASSSRQGHEQFF. As DNA, the CDR3 is TGCGCCAGCAGCTCGCGACAGGGGCATGAGCAGTTCTTC.

The chain links TRBV29-1 to TRBJ2-3, with TRBD1 matching 8 bases. V gave up 7 bases and J gave up 2 bases; unmatched junction bases: 5. The CDR3 is 13 residues long. The germline gives CDR1 SQVTM, CDR2 ANQGSEA. The DNA of the CDR3 is TGCAGCGGAGGACAGGGTTCCACAGATACGCAGTATTTT. It encodes CSGGQGSTDTQYF.